A single sample gave rise to the 22 T cell receptor beta chains below, sequenced in a study of shared clonotypes between healthy human individuals. TCRdb keeps only in-frame clones here, not all; method: immunoSEQ multiplex PCR. The sample lists about 2 million clones, over 85% occurring once. Sequencing was carried out using naive CD4+ T cells sorted from blood. Subset of the sample: CD45RA+ positively selected. The receptors were sampled from a man aged 18 to 35 in good health.

The J gene is TRBJ2-7, the V gene TRBV7-2, with TRBD1 matching over 10 bases. CDR1 is SGHTA and CDR2 is FQGNSA in the germline V gene. After removal of 4 bases from V and 3 bases from J, the junction contained 6 bases not matched to a gene. The CDR3 sequence is 15 residues long. CDR3 amino acids: CASSSRDRGIYEQYF. The CDR3 nucleotides are TGTGCCAGCAGCTCTCGGGACAGGGGCATCTACGAGCAGTACTTC. The full variable domain, in which reference TRBV7-2 and TRBJ2-7 provide the parts outside the CDR3, is GAGVSQSPSNKVTEKGKDVELRCDPISGHTALYWYRQSLGQGLEFLIYFQGNSAPDKSGLPSDRFSAERTGGSVSTLTIQRTQQEDSAVYLCASSSRDRGIYEQYFGPGTRLTVT.

With regard to this clone: At one of its ends the junction is not consistent with the germline gene, which may arise from a read error. J is TRBJ2-1 and V is TRBV18; weak D call: TRBD1 (6 bases). Looked up from germline, CDR1 is KGHSH and CDR2 is LQKENI. The length of the CDR3 is 15 residues. CDR3 bases: TGTGCCAGCTCGCCCACGGGACAATACTACCATGAGCAGTTCTTC. Translated, it gives CASSPTGQYYHEQFF.

V is TRBV6-6 and J is TRBJ1-4; D not resolved. The V and J ends lost 6 bases and 8 bases respectively, with 13 bases between them. The CDR3 consists of 13 residues. Germline-derived CDR1 and CDR2 are MNHNY and SVGAGI (reference sequence). The CDR3 bases are TGTGCCAGCAGCCGGCGGGGTCGCGAAAAACTGTTTTTT. Translated, it gives CASSRRGREKLFF.

On this clone: The sample has other DNA sequences that encode this CDR3 too. CDR3 amino acids: CASSPQVTGELFF. CDR3 coding DNA: TGTGCCAGCAGCCCCCAGGTCACCGGGGAGCTGTTTTTT. The chain recombines TRBV5-4 with TRBJ2-2; D unresolved. V shed 4 bases and J shed 4 bases, with 8 bases lying between them. This CDR3 comprises 13 residues. CDR1 is SGHNT and CDR2 is YYREEE in the germline V gene (reference sequence). Full variable domain (rest looked up from reference TRBV5-4 and TRBJ2-2): ETGVTQSPTHLIKTRGQQVTLRCSSQSGHNTVSWYQQALGQGPQFIFQYYREEENGRGNFPPRFSGLQFPNYSSELNVNALELDDSALYLCASSPQVTGELFFGEGSRLTVL.

V gene TRBV9 combines with J gene TRBJ1-3; the match to TRBD1 covers 9 bases. The V and J ends lost 2 bases and 4 bases, in that order; junction bases with no gene match: 7. Germline CDR1 SGDLS, CDR2 YYNGEE. The CDR3 has 16 amino acids. The CDR3 DNA reads as TGTGCCAGCAGCGTGGAGGGACAGGGATACGGAAACACCATATATTTT. Protein sequence: CASSVEGQGYGNTIYF.

V and J are TRBV5-6 and TRBJ2-2; D ambiguous. The CDR3 sequence is 11 residues long. Germline CDR1 reads SGHDT; CDR2 reads YYEEEE. V was cut by 4 bases and J by 7 bases, with 5 bases left in between. CDR3 sequence (DNA): TGTGCCAGCAGCCTGATCGGGGAGCTGTTTTTT. This translates into CASSLIGELFF.

This sequence joins TRBV5-1 and TRBJ2-7; the match to TRBD1 covers 9 bases. CDR1 and CDR2 (germline): SGHRS, YFSETQ. The CDR3 covers 16 residues. J gave up 5 bases and V 0 bases, and 9 bases lay outside the gene matches. The CDR3 here is CASSLASGQGNNEQYF. In DNA, the CDR3 is TGCGCCAGCAGCTTGGCGTCCGGACAGGGGAACAACGAGCAGTACTTC. Complete variable domain (other parts from reference TRBV5-1 and TRBJ2-7): KAGVTQTPRYLIKTRGQQVTLSCSPISGHRSVSWYQQTPGQGLQFLFEYFSETQRNKGNFPGRFSGRQFSNSRSEMNVSTLELGDSALYLCASSLASGQGNNEQYFGPGTRLTVT.

The chain joins TRBV9 to TRBJ2-1; 11 bases are shared with TRBD2. Germline V gives CDR1 SGDLS, CDR2 YYNGEE. The trim removed 4 bases at V and 8 bases at J, leaving 8 bases unmatched. The CDR3 runs to 15 residues. CDR3 region: CASSITSGSPDEQFF. The CDR3 bases are TGTGCCAGCAGCATAACTAGCGGGAGTCCTGATGAGCAGTTCTTC.

J is TRBJ2-7 and V is TRBV10-3, with 7 bases identical to TRBD1. Germline V gene sequence: CDR1 ENHRY, CDR2 SYGVKD. The CDR3 consists of 13 residues. The V segment lost 3 bases and the J segment 6 bases; nucleotides outside the gene matches: 5. CDR3 amino acids: CAISEDRDGEQYF. DNA of the CDR3: TGTGCCATCAGTGAAGACAGGGATGGCGAGCAGTACTTC.

Turning to this clone: Different DNA sequences within this sample yield the same CDR3. The V call is TRBV6-5, the J call TRBJ2-3, with D perhaps TRBD1 or TRBD2 (5 bases each). CDR3 length: 12 residues. The V end lost 6 bases, the J end lost 4 bases, and 8 bases lay between the germline ends. In germline, CDR1 is MNHEY, CDR2 SVGAGI. The CDR3 protein is CASSRGADTQYF. In DNA form, the CDR3 reads TGTGCCAGCAGCCGAGGGGCAGATACGCAGTATTTT.

This chain joins TRBV30 and TRBJ1-1; 7 bases fit TRBD1. After removal of 3 bases from V and 11 bases from J, the junction contained 6 bases not matched to a gene. CDR3 length: 11 residues. Looked up from germline, CDR1 is GTSNPN and CDR2 is SVGIG (reference sequence). The CDR3, as DNA: TGTGCCTGGAGAGTGACAGGGATCGCTTTCTTT. It is translated as CAWRVTGIAFF. Full variable domain (remainder filled in from reference TRBV30 and TRBJ1-1): SQTIHQWPATLVQPVGSPLSLECTVEGTSNPNLYWYRQAAGRGLQLLFYSVGIGQISSEVPQNLSASRPQDRQFILSSKKLLLSDSGFYLCAWRVTGIAFFGQGTRLTVV.

CDR3 amino acids: CASSETGTETQYF. The CDR3 DNA reads as TGTGCCAGCAGCGAGACAGGGACAGAGACCCAGTACTTC. V gene TRBV5-4 combines with J gene TRBJ2-5; 7 nucleotides match TRBD1. Trimming at V came to 4 bases and at J to 4 bases, leaving 4 bases not matched to a gene. The CDR3 consists of 13 residues. CDR1 and CDR2 (germline): SGHNT, YYREEE (reference sequence). Variable domain in full (rest from reference TRBV5-4 and TRBJ2-5): ETGVTQSPTHLIKTRGQQVTLRCSSQSGHNTVSWYQQALGQGPQFIFQYYREEENGRGNFPPRFSGLQFPNYSSELNVNALELDDSALYLCASSETGTETQYFGPGTRLLVL.

CDR3 sequence: CASSPSSQGAYGYTF. The CDR3 DNA sequence: TGTGCCAGCTCACCGTCTTCCCAGGGCGCCTATGGCTACACCTTC. The V and J genes are TRBV18 and TRBJ1-2, with TRBD1 as a possible D gene (5 bases). The CDR3 loop spans 15 amino acids. Germline loops: CDR1 KGHSH, CDR2 LQKENI. Trimming cost V 3 bases and J 4 bases, with 15 bases left between them.

The CDR3, as DNA: TGTGCCAGCAGCTTCGGTCGCGGGAGGGCGTTGGGCGAGCAGTACTTC. This encodes CASSFGRGRALGEQYF. The V and J genes are TRBV7-2 and TRBJ2-7; the match to TRBD2 covers 9 bases. The CDR3 is 16 residues long. The junction had 12 bases not matched to a gene; V was cut back by 3 bases and J by 6 bases. Germline CDR1 is SGHTA and CDR2 is FQGNSA.

This chain joins TRBV11-2 and TRBJ2-1; 8 bases agree with TRBD2. The CDR3 contains 14 residues. The J segment lost 7 bases and the V segment lost 8 bases, leaving 10 bases of the junction unmatched. The germline V gene has CDR1 SGHAT and CDR2 FQNNGV. CDR3 protein: CASGSGSVGNEQFF. DNA for the CDR3: TGTGCCAGCGGGAGCGGGAGTGTAGGAAATGAGCAGTTCTTC.

The V and J genes are TRBV19 and TRBJ2-7; the D is unclear. Germline V lookup: CDR1 LNHDA, CDR2 SQIVND (reference sequence). V was shortened by 3 bases and J by 6 bases, with 18 bases between the two germline ends. CDR3 length equals 15 residues. Here the CDR3 DNA reads TGTGCCAGTAGTATTACGCCAGCCCTCCGCGTCGAGCAGTACTTC. Protein sequence: CASSITPALRVEQYF.

The V gene is TRBV4-1, the J gene TRBJ1-6; 7 bases agree with TRBD1. Trimming took 0 bases from V and 0 from J; bases not matched to a gene: 5. The CDR3 totals 18 residues. Germline V gene data show CDR1 as MGHRA and CDR2 as YSYEKL. The CDR3 DNA is TGCGCCAGCAGCCAAGACAACAGGGGAAGCTCCTATAATTCACCCCTCCACTTT. It is translated as CASSQDNRGSSYNSPLHF.

Points on this clone: The sample has other DNA sequences that encode this CDR3 too. This chain uses TRBV6-6 with TRBJ1-5; 7 bases are shared with TRBD1. This CDR3 spans 13 amino acids. Germline trimming cut 5 bases from V and 6 bases from J; bases unmatched to any gene: 4. In germline, CDR1 is MNHNY, CDR2 SVGAGI (reference sequence). CDR3 DNA: TGTGCCAGCAGTCGACAGGGCGGTCAGCCCCAGCATTTT. It translates to CASSRQGGQPQHF.

This clone has just one count. This rearrangement joins TRBV6-1 to TRBJ1-1; D is unresolved. With 3 bases removed from V and 4 bases from J, the gap between germline ends came to 3 bases. This CDR3 is built from 11 residues. In germline, CDR1 is MNHNS, CDR2 SASEGT. CDR3 DNA: TGTGCCAGCAGTGAGGCCACTGAAGCTTTCTTT. As protein: CASSEATEAFF.

This chain joins TRBV2 and TRBJ2-1; D is perhaps TRBD1 (5 bases). Trimming took off 9 bases at V and 7 bases at J, with 19 bases between the two ends. The CDR3 consists of 14 residues. Per germline, CDR1 SNHLY and CDR2 FYNNEI. The CDR3 DNA sequence: TGTGCCAGTGCGCCGAGACAGTATTGGAATGAGCAGTTCTTC. The encoded protein is CASAPRQYWNEQFF.

The genes are TRBV18 and TRBJ1-4; tentative D call: TRBD1 (6 bases). The CDR3 contains 18 residues. Germline CDR1 reads KGHSH; CDR2 reads LQKENI. The V gene lost 1 base and the J gene lost 0 bases, with 15 bases spanning the gap. CDR3 in amino acids: CASSPQQGGAATNEKLFF. Written as DNA, the CDR3 is TGTGCCAGCTCACCACAACAGGGTGGGGCAGCAACTAATGAAAAACTGTTTTTT. Supplemented by reference TRBV18 and TRBJ1-4, the full variable domain reads NAGVMQNPRHLVRRRGQEARLRCSPMKGHSHVYWYRQLPEEGLKFMVYLQKENIIDESGMPKERFSAEFPKEGPSILRIQQVVRGDSAAYFCASSPQQGGAATNEKLFFGSGTQLSVL.

V and J are TRBV6-1 and TRBJ1-1, with D maybe TRBD1 (5 bases). Germline V gene lookup returns CDR1 MNHNS and CDR2 SASEGT. Trimming stripped 5 bases from V and 0 bases from J, with 13 bases between. This CDR3 contains 15 residues. The CDR3 is CASSHGATVNTEAFF. The CDR3 DNA follows: TGTGCCAGCAGTCATGGGGCTACGGTGAACACTGAAGCTTTCTTT.